This passage covers 8 T cell receptor beta chains from one sample sequenced in a study of blood T cell repertoires in COVID-19. Only in-frame clones appear in the TCRdb table, and some are missing; sequencing was by immunoSEQ multiplex PCR. The sample shows some 150,000 clones, about 91% of them seen only once. The sample comprised peripheral blood. These receptors were obtained from a woman between 55 and 75 years old who had recovered from COVID-19.

This clone was detected once. The chain combines TRBV2 with TRBJ2-7, with a tentative D call TRBD1 (5 bases). Trimming removed 7 bases from V and 4 bases from J, with 11 bases in between. The CDR3 sequence is 12 residues long. Per the germline V gene, CDR1 is SNHLY and CDR2 is FYNNEI. CDR3 residues: CASTRVSYEQYF. For the CDR3, the DNA is TGTGCCAGCACCAGGGTGTCTTACGAGCAGTACTTC. The whole variable domain, filled in from reference TRBV2 and TRBJ2-7, reads EPEVTQTPSHQVTQMGQEVILRCVPISNHLYFYWYRQILGQKVEFLVSFYNNEISEKSEIFDDQFSVERPDGSNFTLKIRSTKLEDSAMYFCASTRVSYEQYFGPGTRLTVT.

The chain employs TRBV18 and TRBJ2-1; D unresolved. CDR1 and CDR2 (germline): KGHSH, LQKENI. The CDR3 loop spans 13 amino acids. Trimming left V 0 bases short and J 8 bases short, with 8 bases between. CDR3 DNA: TGTGCCAGCTCACCACCTGGTCGGGATGAGCAGTTCTTC. Its translation is CASSPPGRDEQFF.

The J gene is TRBJ2-3, the V gene TRBV6-1, with 11 bases matching TRBD1. The CDR3 consists of 17 residues. After removal of 4 bases from V and 1 base from J, the junction contained 7 bases not matched to a gene. The germline CDR1 and CDR2 sequences are MNHNS and SASEGT. CDR3 residues: CASSGYGTGGGTDTQYF. In DNA form, the CDR3 reads TGTGCCAGCAGTGGGTACGGGACAGGGGGTGGCACAGATACGCAGTATTTT.

This chain joins TRBV6-6 and TRBJ2-7; tentatively, D is TRBD1 (6 bases). The CDR3 is made up of 14 amino acids. Between the trimmed V and J ends, which lost 5 bases and 2 bases, there was a span of 13 bases. The germline CDR1 and CDR2 sequences are MNHNY and SVGAGI (reference sequence). In nucleotides, the CDR3 is TGTGCCAGCAGTCTCACAGGGTTCACCTACGAGCAGTACTTC. It is translated as CASSLTGFTYEQYF.

The rearrangement links TRBV2 to TRBJ2-7, with 15 bases identical to TRBD2. This CDR3 has 18 amino acids. With V trimmed by 6 bases and J by 0 bases, 9 bases remained unmatched. Germline lookup yields CDR1 SNHLY and CDR2 FYNNEI. The CDR3 region is CASSPGLAGGLSSYEQYF. In nucleotides, the CDR3 is TGTGCCAGCAGCCCGGGACTAGCGGGGGGCCTGAGCTCCTACGAGCAGTACTTC.

This sequence joins TRBV29-1 and TRBJ2-3; TRBD2 aligns across 9 bases. J lost 2 bases, V lost 6 bases, and 9 bases had no gene match. The CDR3 has 15 amino acids. CDR1 is SQVTM and CDR2 is ANQGSEA in the germline V gene. The DNA of the CDR3 is TGCAGCGTGGGGAAACTAGCGGGCCCCACAGATACGCAGTATTTT. Translating it yields CSVGKLAGPTDTQYF.

This rearrangement joins TRBV5-1 to TRBJ2-5, with TRBD1 matching 8 bases. The junction had 5 bases not matched to a gene; V was cut back by 4 bases and J by 3 bases. The CDR3 runs to 14 residues. Germline V lookup: CDR1 SGHRS, CDR2 YFSETQ. CDR3 amino acids: CASSLMTGEETQYF. The CDR3 DNA follows: TGCGCCAGCAGCCTTATGACAGGGGAAGAGACCCAGTACTTC.

CDR3 coding DNA: TGTGCCAGCAGGGCGGAAGTTTACGAGCAGTACTTC. Its protein product is CASRAEVYEQYF. The V call is TRBV28, the J call TRBJ2-7, with D unclear. In germline, CDR1 is MDHEN, CDR2 SYDVKM. The CDR3 sequence is 12 residues long. V lost 6 bases and J 4 bases, leaving 10 bases between the germline ends.